This TCR beta chain was identified during a study of blood T cell repertoires in COVID-19. Study summary: Specimens from acute and convalescent COVID-19 originated in the United States, Italy and Spain. The analysed material was cDNA or gDNA that came from T cells, B-cell-depleted T cells, or PBMCs.

In the original processing: Amplification with reference gene primers provided the estimates of nucleated cell counts. Assay used: immunoSEQ multiplex PCR; TCRdb lists only in-frame clones, some missing. That table gives V, J and clone size, and the DNA gave D and trimming. The sample has tens of thousands of clones; approximately 88% are singletons. Trimming took 6 bases from V and 5 from J, leaving 13 bases between them. The CDR3 is made up of 13 amino acids. The germline CDR1 and CDR2 sequences are MNHNY and SVGAGI (reference sequence). This chain connects TRBV6-6 to TRBJ1-1; a weak D match, TRBD1 (6 bases). Sequenced input: peripheral blood. This receptor was identified in a man aged 45-65 years with active COVID-19. The CDR3 is CASRLTGRTEAFF. Written as DNA, the CDR3 is TGTGCCAGCAGGTTAACAGGGCGAACTGAAGCTTTCTTT.